This TCR beta chain was observed in a study of T cell responses to AZD1222 COVID-19 vaccine. Germline V gene lookup returns CDR1 DFQATT and CDR2 SNEGSKA (reference sequence). The length of the CDR3 is 11 residues. Trimming left V 7 bases short and J 8 bases short, with 12 bases between. Only in-frame clones appear in the TCRdb table, and some are missing; sequencing was by immunoSEQ multiplex PCR. The table records over 95,000 clones, about 92% of them present only once. This clone has just one count. The input for sequencing was peripheral blood, taken on day 0 of AZD1222 vaccination. The chain employs TRBV20-1 and TRBJ2-1; the D gene could be TRBD1 or TRBD2 (5 bases each). This TCR was recovered from an adult in good health. DNA of the CDR3: TGCAGTGAGGGGAGTCCGCATGAGCAGTTCTTC. It encodes CSEGSPHEQFF.